This TCR beta chain derives from a study of CD8+CD57+ T cells in acquired aplastic anemia. Selection for sequencing was limited to patients who had shown CD8+CD57+ cell expansion by flow cytometry. In all patients, the disease was severe acquired aplastic anemia. Patients had received no therapy at the time of blood sampling. Many counts were recorded for this clonotype. Its cognate antigen is unknown. Notes on the study in general: Controls did not differ significantly from patients in CD8+ Simpson's diversity. Around 27 sequences, all CD8+ CDR3, were shared between patients and controls.

Germline CDR1 reads SGHRS; CDR2 reads YFSETQ. There are 14 residues in the CDR3. V was clipped by 0 bases and J by 3 bases, with 8 bases between them. The template for TCR beta VDJ and CDR3 sequence profiling was genomic DNA. TCRdb ran MiXCR on the reads and lists one entry per CDR3 protein. The data hold 100,000 to 150,000 distinct CDR3 sequences, with about two fifths observed a single time. The sequence was obtained from a human donor with aplastic anemia. This sequence joins TRBV5-1 and TRBJ2-3; D is uncertain. Sample: sorted CD4+, CD8+, or CD8+CD57+ T cells (not recorded which) from PBMCs. CDR3 DNA: TGCGCCAGCAGCTTGGATTGGGGAACAGATACGCAGTATTTT. It translates to CASSLDWGTDTQYF. Supplemented by reference TRBV5-1 and TRBJ2-3, the full variable domain reads KAGVTQTPRYLIKTRGQQVTLSCSPISGHRSVSWYQQTPGQGLQFLFEYFSETQRNKGNFPGRFSGRQFSNSRSEMNVSTLELGDSALYLCASSLDWGTDTQYFGPGTRLTVL.